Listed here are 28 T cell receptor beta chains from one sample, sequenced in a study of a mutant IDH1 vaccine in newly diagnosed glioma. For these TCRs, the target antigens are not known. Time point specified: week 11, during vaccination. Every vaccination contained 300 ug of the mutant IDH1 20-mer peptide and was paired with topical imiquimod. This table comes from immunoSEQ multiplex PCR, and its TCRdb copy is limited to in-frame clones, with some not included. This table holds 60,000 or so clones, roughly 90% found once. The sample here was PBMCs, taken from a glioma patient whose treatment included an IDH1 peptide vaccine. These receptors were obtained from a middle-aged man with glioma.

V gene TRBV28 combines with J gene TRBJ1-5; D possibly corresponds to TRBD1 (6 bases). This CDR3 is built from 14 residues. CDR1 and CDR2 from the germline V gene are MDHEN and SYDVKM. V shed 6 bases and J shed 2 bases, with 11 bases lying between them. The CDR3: CASRAQGGNQPQHF. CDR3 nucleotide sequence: TGTGCCAGCAGGGCACAGGGTGGCAATCAGCCCCAGCATTTT.

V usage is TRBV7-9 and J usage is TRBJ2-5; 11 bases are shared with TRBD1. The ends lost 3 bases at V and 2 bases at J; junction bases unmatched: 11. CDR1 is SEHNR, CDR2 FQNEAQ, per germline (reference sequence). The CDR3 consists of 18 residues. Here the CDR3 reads CASSFTRRGQGAQETQYF. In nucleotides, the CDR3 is TGTGCCAGCAGCTTCACTAGAAGAGGACAGGGGGCACAAGAGACCCAGTACTTC.

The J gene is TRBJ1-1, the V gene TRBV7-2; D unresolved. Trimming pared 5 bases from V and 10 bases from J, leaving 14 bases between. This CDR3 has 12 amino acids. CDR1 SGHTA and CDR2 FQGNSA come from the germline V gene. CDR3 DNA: TGTGCCAGCAGCCATACAATGCAAGGAGCTTTCTTT. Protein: CASSHTMQGAFF.

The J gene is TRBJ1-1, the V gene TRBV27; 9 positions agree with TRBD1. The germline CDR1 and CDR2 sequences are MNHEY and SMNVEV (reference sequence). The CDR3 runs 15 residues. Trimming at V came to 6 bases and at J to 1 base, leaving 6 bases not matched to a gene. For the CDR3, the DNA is TGTGCCAGCAGCCCCATGGGACAGGGGAACACTGAAGCTTTCTTT. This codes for CASSPMGQGNTEAFF.

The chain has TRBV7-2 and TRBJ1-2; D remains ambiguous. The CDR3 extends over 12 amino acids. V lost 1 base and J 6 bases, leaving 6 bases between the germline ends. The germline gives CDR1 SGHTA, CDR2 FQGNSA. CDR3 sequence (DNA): TGTGCCAGCAGCTTAGATTGGGATGGCTACACCTTC. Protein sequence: CASSLDWDGYTF.

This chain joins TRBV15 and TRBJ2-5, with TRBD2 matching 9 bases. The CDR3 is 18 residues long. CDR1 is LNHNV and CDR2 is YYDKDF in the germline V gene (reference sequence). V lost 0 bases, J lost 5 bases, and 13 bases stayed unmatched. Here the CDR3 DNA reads TGTGCCACCAGCAGAGAGGCTAGCGGGATGGTGATTAGGGAGACCCAGTACTTC. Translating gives CATSREASGMVIRETQYF.

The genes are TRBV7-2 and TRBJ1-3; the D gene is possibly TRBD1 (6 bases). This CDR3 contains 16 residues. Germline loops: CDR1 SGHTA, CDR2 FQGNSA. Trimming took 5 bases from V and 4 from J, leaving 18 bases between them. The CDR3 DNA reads TGTGCCAGCAGCCTCCGAGGGGGGGCGAAGGGAAACACCATATATTTT. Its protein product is CASSLRGGAKGNTIYF.

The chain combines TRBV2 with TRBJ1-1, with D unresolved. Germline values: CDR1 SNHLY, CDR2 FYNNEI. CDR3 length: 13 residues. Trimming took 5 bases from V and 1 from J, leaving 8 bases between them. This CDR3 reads CASSYQQNTEAFF. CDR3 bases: TGTGCCAGCAGTTATCAACAGAACACTGAAGCTTTCTTT.

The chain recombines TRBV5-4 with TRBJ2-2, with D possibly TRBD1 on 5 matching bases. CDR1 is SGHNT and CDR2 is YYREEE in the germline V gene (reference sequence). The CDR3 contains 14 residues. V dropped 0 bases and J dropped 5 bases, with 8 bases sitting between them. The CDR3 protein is CASSLGQSTGELFF. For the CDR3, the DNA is TGTGCCAGCAGCTTGGGACAGTCAACCGGGGAGCTGTTTTTT.

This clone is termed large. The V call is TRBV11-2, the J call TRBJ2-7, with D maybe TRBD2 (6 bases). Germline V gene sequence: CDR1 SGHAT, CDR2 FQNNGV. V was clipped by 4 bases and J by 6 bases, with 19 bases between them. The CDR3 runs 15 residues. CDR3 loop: CASSWSTAEGGEQYV. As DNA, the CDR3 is TGTGCCAGCAGCTGGTCGACAGCGGAGGGTGGCGAGCAGTACGTC.

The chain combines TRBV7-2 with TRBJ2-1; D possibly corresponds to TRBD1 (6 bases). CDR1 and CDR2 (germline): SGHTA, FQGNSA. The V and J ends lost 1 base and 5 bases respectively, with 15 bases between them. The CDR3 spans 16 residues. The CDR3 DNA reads TGTGCCAGCAGCTTAGGAACAGGACAGCTCGACAATGAGCAGTTCTTC. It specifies CASSLGTGQLDNEQFF. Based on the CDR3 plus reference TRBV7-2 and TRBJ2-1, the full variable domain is GAGVSQSPSNKVTEKGKDVELRCDPISGHTALYWYRQSLGQGLEFLIYFQGNSAPDKSGLPSDRFSAERTGGSVSTLTIQRTQQEDSAVYLCASSLGTGQLDNEQFFGPGTRLTVL.

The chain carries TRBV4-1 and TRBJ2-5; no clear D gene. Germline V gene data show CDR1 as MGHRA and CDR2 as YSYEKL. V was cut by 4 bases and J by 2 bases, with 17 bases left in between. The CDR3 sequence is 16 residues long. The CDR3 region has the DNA TGCGCCAGCAGCCCCGGGCTGGCTAGTAATCAAGAGACCCAGTACTTC. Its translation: CASSPGLASNQETQYF.

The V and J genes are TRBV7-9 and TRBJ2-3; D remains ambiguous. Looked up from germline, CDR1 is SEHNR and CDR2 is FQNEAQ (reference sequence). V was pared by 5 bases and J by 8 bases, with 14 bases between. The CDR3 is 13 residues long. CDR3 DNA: TGTGCCAGCAGCCGCGATCAGTTCGGTACGCAGTATTTT. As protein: CASSRDQFGTQYF.

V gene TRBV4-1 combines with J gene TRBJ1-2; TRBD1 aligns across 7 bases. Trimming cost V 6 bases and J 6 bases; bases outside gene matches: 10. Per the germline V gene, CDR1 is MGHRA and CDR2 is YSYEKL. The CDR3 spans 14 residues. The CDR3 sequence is CASRNPGTVDGYTF. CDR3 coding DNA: TGCGCCAGCAGGAACCCCGGGACAGTGGATGGCTACACCTTC.

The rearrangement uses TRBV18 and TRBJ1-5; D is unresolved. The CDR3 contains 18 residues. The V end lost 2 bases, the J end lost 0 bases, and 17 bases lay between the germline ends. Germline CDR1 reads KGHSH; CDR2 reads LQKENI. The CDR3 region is CASSPSVRGQYSNQPQHF. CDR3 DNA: TGTGCCAGCTCACCATCGGTTCGTGGCCAATATAGCAATCAGCCCCAGCATTTT.

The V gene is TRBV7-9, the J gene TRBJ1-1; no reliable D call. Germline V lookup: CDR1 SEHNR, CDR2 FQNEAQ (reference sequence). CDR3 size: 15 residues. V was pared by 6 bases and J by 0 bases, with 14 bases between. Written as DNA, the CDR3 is TGTGCCAGCAGTCCTGACGGGGTATTGAACACTGAAGCTTTCTTT. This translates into CASSPDGVLNTEAFF.

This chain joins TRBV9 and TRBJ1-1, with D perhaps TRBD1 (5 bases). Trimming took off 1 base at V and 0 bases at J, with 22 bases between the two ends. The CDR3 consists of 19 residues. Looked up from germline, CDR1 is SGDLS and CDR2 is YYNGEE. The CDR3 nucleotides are TGTGCCAGCAGCGTACCCCCCCAAAGGGGATGGCCCATGAACACTGAAGCTTTCTTT. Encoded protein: CASSVPPQRGWPMNTEAFF. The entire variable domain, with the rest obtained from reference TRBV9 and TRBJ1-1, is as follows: DSGVTQTPKHLITATGQRVTLRCSPRSGDLSVYWYQQSLDQGLQFLIQYYNGEERAKGNILERFSAQQFPDLHSELNLSSLELGDSALYFCASSVPPQRGWPMNTEAFFGQGTRLTVV.

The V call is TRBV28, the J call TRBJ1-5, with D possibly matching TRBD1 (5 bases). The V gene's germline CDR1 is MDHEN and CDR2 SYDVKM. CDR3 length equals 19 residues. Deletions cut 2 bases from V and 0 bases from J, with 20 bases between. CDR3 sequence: CASSLPQPSGAYSNQPQHF. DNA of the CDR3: TGTGCCAGCAGTTTACCCCAGCCTTCCGGGGCATATAGCAATCAGCCCCAGCATTTT.

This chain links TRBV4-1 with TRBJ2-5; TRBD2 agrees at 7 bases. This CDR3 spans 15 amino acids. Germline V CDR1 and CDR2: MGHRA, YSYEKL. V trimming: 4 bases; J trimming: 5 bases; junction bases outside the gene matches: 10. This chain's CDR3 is CASSPLAVGSETQYF. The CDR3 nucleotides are TGCGCCAGCAGCCCTCTAGCGGTAGGAAGCGAGACCCAGTACTTC.

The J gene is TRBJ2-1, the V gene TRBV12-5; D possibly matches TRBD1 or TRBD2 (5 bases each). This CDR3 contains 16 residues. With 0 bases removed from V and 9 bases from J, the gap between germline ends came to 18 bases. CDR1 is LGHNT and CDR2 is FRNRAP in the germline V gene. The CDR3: CASGLVLGTNTVEQFF. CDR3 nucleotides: TGTGCTAGTGGTTTGGTACTGGGGACGAACACGGTTGAGCAGTTCTTC.

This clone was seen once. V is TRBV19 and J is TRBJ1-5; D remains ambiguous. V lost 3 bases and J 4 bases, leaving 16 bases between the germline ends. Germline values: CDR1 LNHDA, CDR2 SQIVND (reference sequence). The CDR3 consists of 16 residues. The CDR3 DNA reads TGTGCCAGTAGTATTCATGCGGGTATTGGGAATCAGCCCCAGCATTTT. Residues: CASSIHAGIGNQPQHF.

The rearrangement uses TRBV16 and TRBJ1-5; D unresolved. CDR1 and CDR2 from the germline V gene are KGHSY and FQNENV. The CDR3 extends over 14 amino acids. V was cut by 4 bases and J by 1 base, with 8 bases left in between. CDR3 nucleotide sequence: TGTGCCAGCAGCCTCCTGGGGAGCAATCAGCCCCAGCATTTT. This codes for CASSLLGSNQPQHF. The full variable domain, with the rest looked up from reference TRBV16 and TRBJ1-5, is GEEVAQTPKHLVRGEGQKAKLYCAPIKGHSYVFWYQQVLKNEFKFLISFQNENVFDETGMPKERFSAKCLPNSPCSLEIQATKLEDSAVYFCASSLLGSNQPQHFGDGTRLSIL.

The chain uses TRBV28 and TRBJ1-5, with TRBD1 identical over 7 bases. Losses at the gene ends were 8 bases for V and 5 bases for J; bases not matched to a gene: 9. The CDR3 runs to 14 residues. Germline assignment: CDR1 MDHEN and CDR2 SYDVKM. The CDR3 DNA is TGTGCCAGCGACAGGGTAGCAGGAGATCAGCCCCAGCATTTT. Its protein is CASDRVAGDQPQHF. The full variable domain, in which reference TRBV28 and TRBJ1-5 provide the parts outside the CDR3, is DVKVTQSSRYLVKRTGEKVFLECVQDMDHENMFWYRQDPGLGLRLIYFSYDVKMKEKGDIPEGYSVSREKKERFSLILESASTNQTSMYLCASDRVAGDQPQHFGDGTRLSIL.

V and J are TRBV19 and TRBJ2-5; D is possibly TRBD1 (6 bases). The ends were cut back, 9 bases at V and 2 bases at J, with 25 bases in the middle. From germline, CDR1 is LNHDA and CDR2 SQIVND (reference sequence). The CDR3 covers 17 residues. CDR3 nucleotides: TGTGCCAGCTCTGAGGATCCCCCAGGGGCTCTACAAGAGACCCAGTACTTC. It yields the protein CASSEDPPGALQETQYF.

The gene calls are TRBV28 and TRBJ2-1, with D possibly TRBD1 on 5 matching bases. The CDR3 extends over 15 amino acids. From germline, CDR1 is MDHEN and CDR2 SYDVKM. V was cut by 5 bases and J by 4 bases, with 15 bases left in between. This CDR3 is CASSKGRGRYNEQFF. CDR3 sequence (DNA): TGTGCCAGCAGTAAGGGTAGGGGCCGATACAATGAGCAGTTCTTC.

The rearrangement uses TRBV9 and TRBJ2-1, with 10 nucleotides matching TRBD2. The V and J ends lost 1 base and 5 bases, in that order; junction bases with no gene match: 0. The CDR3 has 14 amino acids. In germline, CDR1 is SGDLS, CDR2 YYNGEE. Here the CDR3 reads CASSVLAGDNEQFF. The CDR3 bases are TGTGCCAGCAGCGTACTAGCGGGAGACAATGAGCAGTTCTTC. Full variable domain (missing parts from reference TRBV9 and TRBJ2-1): DSGVTQTPKHLITATGQRVTLRCSPRSGDLSVYWYQQSLDQGLQFLIQYYNGEERAKGNILERFSAQQFPDLHSELNLSSLELGDSALYFCASSVLAGDNEQFFGPGTRLTVL.

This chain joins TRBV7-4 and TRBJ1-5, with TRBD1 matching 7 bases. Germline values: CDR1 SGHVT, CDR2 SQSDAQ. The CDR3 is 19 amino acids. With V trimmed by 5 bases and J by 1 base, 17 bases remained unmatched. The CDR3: CASSPPGAPDRVSNQPQHF. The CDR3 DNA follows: TGTGCCAGCAGCCCTCCCGGGGCACCTGACAGGGTGAGCAATCAGCCCCAGCATTTT.

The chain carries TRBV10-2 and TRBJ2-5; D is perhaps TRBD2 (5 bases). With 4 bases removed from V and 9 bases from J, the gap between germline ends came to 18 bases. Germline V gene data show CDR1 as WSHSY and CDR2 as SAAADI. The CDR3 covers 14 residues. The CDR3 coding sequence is TGCGCCAGCAGTGTAAGCGACCACGGGGTTGCCCAGTACTTC. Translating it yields CASSVSDHGVAQYF.